These 6 T cell receptor beta chains were sequenced from one sample in a study of vaccination and CD4 T cells after COVID-19. For these TCRs, the target antigens are not known. Sequence data for DNA of cultured CD4+ T cells were generated by the Oncomine TCR Beta short-read assay. A single record per CDR3 protein comes from TCRdb applying MiXCR to the PCR reads. The table has roughly 7,000 distinct CDR3 sequences, 66% seen once. Treatment here: roughly 11-day PBMC culture with coronavirus spike peptide pools or control peptides (ViraFEST assay). Sequenced sample: CD4+ T cells from blood, cultured in vitro. The source of these receptors is a human donor who had recovered from COVID-19.

V is TRBV20-1 and J is TRBJ2-7; tentatively, D is TRBD1 or TRBD2 (6 bases each). With 3 bases removed from V and 3 bases from J, the gap between germline ends came to 15 bases. CDR1 is DFQATT, CDR2 SNEGSKA, per germline (reference sequence). The CDR3 loop spans 14 amino acids. The chain's CDR3 is CSASKGGLLYEQYF. The CDR3 DNA reads as TGCAGTGCTAGTAAAGGGGGGCTTCTCTACGAGCAGTACTTC.

This clonotype is categorized as large. This chain connects TRBV20-1 to TRBJ2-3; D remains unclear. Germline CDR1 and CDR2: DFQATT and SNEGSKA (reference sequence). The CDR3 is 15 amino acids. V was pared by 3 bases and J by 3 bases, with 16 bases between. CDR3 residues: CSARPPRHPTDTQYF. In DNA, the CDR3 is TGCAGTGCTAGGCCCCCCCGCCATCCGACAGATACGCAGTATTTT.

The gene calls are TRBV2 and TRBJ2-1; D possibly matches TRBD1 or TRBD2 (5 bases each). This CDR3 region has 14 residues. Trimming removed 5 bases from V and 4 bases from J, with 12 bases in between. Germline CDR1 is SNHLY and CDR2 is FYNNEI. The CDR3 sequence is CASSPGTSYNEQFF. The CDR3 DNA reads TGTGCCAGCAGTCCCGGGACCTCATACAATGAGCAGTTCTTC.

This rearrangement joins TRBV20-1 to TRBJ1-2; D is uncertain. Trimming left V 6 bases short and J 4 bases short, with 18 bases between. Germline V gene data show CDR1 as DFQATT and CDR2 as SNEGSKA (reference sequence). The CDR3 is 14 amino acids. The CDR3 loop reads CSARGSDTAYGYTF. The CDR3, as DNA: TGCAGTGCCCGAGGGTCTGACACCGCCTATGGCTACACCTTC.

The chain recombines TRBV20-1 with TRBJ2-3; possible D gene TRBD2, 6 bases. V was shortened by 5 bases and J by 2 bases, with 14 bases between the two germline ends. Germline CDR1 DFQATT, CDR2 SNEGSKA (reference sequence). This CDR3 contains 14 residues. DNA for the CDR3: TGCAGTGCTCCAAGACTAGGTCCCACAGATACGCAGTATTTT. Translation gives CSAPRLGPTDTQYF.

The rearrangement uses TRBV7-2 and TRBJ1-2; possible D gene TRBD1, 5 bases. Germline V gene lookup returns CDR1 SGHTA and CDR2 FQGNSA. The CDR3 covers 15 residues. V lost 1 base to trimming and J lost 4 bases, with 13 bases between them. CDR3 residues: CASSLGGRRTYGYTF. CDR3 sequence (DNA): TGTGCCAGCAGCTTAGGGGGCCGGAGAACCTATGGCTACACCTTC.